The source of this TCR beta chain is a study of shared clonotypes between healthy human individuals. In the case of this clone: A much larger clone sits a single nucleotide away, making a read error possible.

Here immunoSEQ multiplex PCR was the method, and the copy in TCRdb shows in-frame clones only, minus some. The sample has over 850,000 clones, approximately 80% seen once; the top ten hold 0.5% to 0.65%. CD45RA-negative memory and CD45RA+ naive subsets were split from the CD4+ cells. The CDR3 totals 12 residues. V lost 5 bases, J lost 7 bases, and 11 bases lay in between. Germline loops: CDR1 LNHNV, CDR2 YYDKDF (reference sequence). The sequenced sample consisted of memory CD4+ T cells from PBMCs. The subset was: CD45RA-negative fraction. V usage is TRBV15 and J usage is TRBJ1-1, with no clear D. This receptor was identified in a man aged 18 to 35 in good health. Some clones in this sample may be carry-over from other donors' samples. For the CDR3, the DNA is TGTGCCACCAGCGGAGCGGGAGTTGAAGCTTTCTTT. Translated, it gives CATSGAGVEAFF. Full variable domain (outside the CDR3, taken from reference TRBV15 and TRBJ1-1): DAMVIQNPRYQVTQFGKPVTLSCSQTLNHNVMYWYQQKSSQAPKLLFHYYDKDFNNEADTPDNFQSRRPNTSFCFLDIRSPGLGDTAMYLCATSGAGVEAFFGQGTRLTVV.